These 11 T cell receptor beta chains were sequenced from one sample in a study of vaccination and CD4 T cells after COVID-19. Cultured CD4+ T-cell DNA underwent Oncomine TCR Beta short-read sequencing. TCRdb recomputed calls from the PCR reads with MiXCR, one row per CDR3 protein. The sample records about 11,000 distinct CDR3 sequences, 50% to 55% being singletons. Their antigen targets remain unknown. Noted treatment: approximately 10-day PBMC culture with coronavirus spike peptide pools or control peptides (ViraFEST assay). The sample consisted of CD4+ T cells from blood, cultured in vitro. These receptors were collected from a human donor who had recovered from COVID-19.

This clonotype was observed a handful of times. The chain joins TRBV6-1 to TRBJ1-5, with a possible D match to TRBD1 (6 bases). Germline CDR1 is MNHNS and CDR2 is SASEGT. The CDR3 covers 15 residues. Trimming shortened V by 4 bases and J by 1 base, and 11 bases separated the two germline ends. The CDR3: CASSGGGVSNQPQHF. In DNA, the CDR3 is TGTGCCAGCAGTGGAGGGGGTGTGAGCAATCAGCCCCAGCATTTT.

The rearrangement links TRBV15 to TRBJ2-1; D perhaps matches TRBD2 (5 bases). Germline assignment: CDR1 LNHNV and CDR2 YYDKDF (reference sequence). The CDR3 extends over 17 amino acids. With 0 bases removed from V and 7 bases from J, the gap between germline ends came to 19 bases. The CDR3 protein is CATSRDSPGKMWNEQFF. CDR3 sequence (DNA): TGTGCCACCAGCAGAGATTCGCCGGGGAAGATGTGGAATGAGCAGTTCTTC.

The rearrangement joins TRBV11-1 to TRBJ2-1, with 8 bases that match TRBD2. This CDR3 spans 15 amino acids. V lost 5 bases to trimming and J lost 1 base; unmatched junction nucleotides: 4. CDR1 is SGHAT and CDR2 is FQDESV in the germline V gene (reference sequence). The CDR3 loop is CASSITSGSYNEQFF. Written as DNA, the CDR3 is TGTGCCAGCAGCATAACTAGCGGATCCTACAATGAGCAGTTCTTC.

This chain joins TRBV4-3 and TRBJ2-7, with 7 bases lining up with TRBD2. CDR1 LGHNA and CDR2 YSLEER come from the germline V gene. This CDR3 is 15 amino acids long. The V segment lost 1 base and the J segment 6 bases; nucleotides outside the gene matches: 9. The DNA of the CDR3 is TGCGCCAGCAGCCAAGGGGGGGGAGGCGAATTCGAGCAGTACTTC. Amino acid sequence: CASSQGGGGEFEQYF.

The chain employs TRBV19 and TRBJ2-5, with a tentative D call TRBD1 (6 bases). Trimming pared 5 bases from V and 5 bases from J, leaving 21 bases between. CDR3 length equals 16 residues. The V gene's germline CDR1 is LNHDA and CDR2 SQIVND (reference sequence). Written as DNA, the CDR3 is TGTGCCAGTAGTCTTACGTCTCAGGGGCTGGTCGAGACCCAGTACTTC. Translating gives CASSLTSQGLVETQYF.

This chain links TRBV4-1 with TRBJ2-4; 10 nucleotides agree with TRBD1. This CDR3 is 19 amino acids long. CDR1 MGHRA and CDR2 YSYEKL come from the germline V gene. The junction had 11 bases not matched to a gene; V was cut back by 3 bases and J by 0 bases. The CDR3 DNA reads TGCGCCAGCAGCCAGGACACCGGGACAGGGGCTCTAGCCAAAAACATTCAGTACTTC. It codes for CASSQDTGTGALAKNIQYF.

This chain uses TRBV5-4 with TRBJ2-7, with D possibly matching TRBD1 (6 bases). The CDR3 totals 14 residues. V lost 4 bases, J lost 3 bases, and 14 bases lay in between. CDR1 and CDR2 (germline): SGHNT, YYREEE (reference sequence). CDR3 in amino acids: CASSHPDRDYEQYF. CDR3 DNA: TGTGCCAGCAGCCACCCGGACAGAGACTACGAGCAGTACTTC.

This clonotype was found a few times. The gene calls are TRBV27 and TRBJ2-7; possibly TRBD1 for D (7 bases). Trimming cost V 3 bases and J 0 bases, with 12 bases left between them. The V gene's germline CDR1 is MNHEY and CDR2 SMNVEV (reference sequence). The CDR3 has 15 residues. The CDR3 loop is CASSLAGGSSYEQYF. As DNA, the CDR3 is TGTGCCAGCAGTTTGGCAGGGGGGAGCTCCTACGAGCAGTACTTC.

The chain couples TRBV24-1 to TRBJ1-2; 8 nucleotides match TRBD1. This CDR3 comprises 14 residues. Germline V lookup: CDR1 KGHDR, CDR2 SFDVKD. Losses at the gene ends were 4 bases for V and 4 bases for J; bases not matched to a gene: 4. CDR3 DNA: TGTGCCACCAGTGACCCGGGACAGGTCTATGGCTACACCTTC. Translation: CATSDPGQVYGYTF.

This clonotype has more than one count but fewer than ten. CDR3 DNA: TGTGCCAGCAGCCTCACAGCTAACTATGGCTACACCTTC. Protein: CASSLTANYGYTF. The chain uses TRBV11-2 and TRBJ1-2, with D uncertain. Germline V gene lookup returns CDR1 SGHAT and CDR2 FQNNGV. V shed 5 bases and J shed 0 bases, with 7 bases lying between them. This CDR3 has 13 residues.

This sequence joins TRBV6-2 or TRBV6-3 and TRBJ2-3; 7 bases map to TRBD1. The CDR3 sequence is 15 residues long. V shed 5 bases, J shed 2 bases, and the junction held 7 bases outside the gene matches. Looked up from germline, CDR1 is MNHEY and CDR2 is SVGEGT. DNA of the CDR3: TGTGCCAGCAGTCTCCTTGACAGGGCCACAGATACGCAGTATTTT. Protein: CASSLLDRATDTQYF.